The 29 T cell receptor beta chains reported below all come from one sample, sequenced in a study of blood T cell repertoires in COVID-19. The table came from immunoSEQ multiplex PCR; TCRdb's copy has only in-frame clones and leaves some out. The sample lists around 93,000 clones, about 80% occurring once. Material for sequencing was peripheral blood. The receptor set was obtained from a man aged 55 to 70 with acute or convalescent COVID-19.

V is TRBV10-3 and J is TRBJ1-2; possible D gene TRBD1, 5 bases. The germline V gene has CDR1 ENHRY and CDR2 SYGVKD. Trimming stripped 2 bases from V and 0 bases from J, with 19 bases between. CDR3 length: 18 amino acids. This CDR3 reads CAISEGIPGLGTNYGYTF. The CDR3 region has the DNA TGTGCCATCAGTGAGGGGATCCCGGGACTGGGTACTAACTATGGCTACACCTTC.

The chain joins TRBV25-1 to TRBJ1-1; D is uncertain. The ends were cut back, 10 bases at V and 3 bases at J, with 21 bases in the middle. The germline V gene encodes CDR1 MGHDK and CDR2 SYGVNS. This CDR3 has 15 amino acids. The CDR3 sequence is CATSLMGGFDTEAFF. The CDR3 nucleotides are TGTGCCACCTCCTTGATGGGAGGTTTTGACACTGAAGCTTTCTTT.

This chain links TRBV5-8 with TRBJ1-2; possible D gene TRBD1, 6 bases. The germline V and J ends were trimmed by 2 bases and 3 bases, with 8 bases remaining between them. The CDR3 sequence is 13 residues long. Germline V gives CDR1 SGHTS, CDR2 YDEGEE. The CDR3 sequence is CASSFTGYYGYTF. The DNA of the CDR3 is TGTGCCAGCAGCTTCACAGGGTACTATGGCTACACCTTC.

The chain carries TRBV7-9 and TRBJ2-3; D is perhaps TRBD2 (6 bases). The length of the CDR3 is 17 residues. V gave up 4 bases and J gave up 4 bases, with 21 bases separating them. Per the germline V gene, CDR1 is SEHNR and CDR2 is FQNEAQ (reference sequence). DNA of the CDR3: TGTGCCAGCAGCTACAACCTCGCTAGGTGGAGGGCAGATACGCAGTATTTT. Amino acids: CASSYNLARWRADTQYF.

This CDR3 reads CASSYSRLGQGGYTF. The DNA of the CDR3 is TGTGCCAGCAGTTACTCGAGGCTGGGACAGGGGGGCTACACCTTC. The chain joins TRBV6-5 to TRBJ1-2; 10 positions match TRBD1. The germline CDR1 and CDR2 sequences are MNHEY and SVGAGI. The CDR3 has 15 residues. J gave up 8 bases and V 0 bases, and 6 bases lay outside the gene matches.

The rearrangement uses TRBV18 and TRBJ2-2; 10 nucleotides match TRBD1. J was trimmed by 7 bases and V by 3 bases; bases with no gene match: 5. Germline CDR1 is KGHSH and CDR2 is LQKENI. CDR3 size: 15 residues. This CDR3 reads CASSPGQGFGGELFF. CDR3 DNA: TGTGCCAGCTCACCGGGACAGGGGTTCGGCGGGGAGCTGTTTTTT.

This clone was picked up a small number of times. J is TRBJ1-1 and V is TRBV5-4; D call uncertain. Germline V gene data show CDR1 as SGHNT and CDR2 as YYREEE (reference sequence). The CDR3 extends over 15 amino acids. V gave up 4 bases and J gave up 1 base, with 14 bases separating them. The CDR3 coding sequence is TGTGCCAGCAGCCCTTCGTCAGGAACGAACACTGAAGCTTTCTTT. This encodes CASSPSSGTNTEAFF.

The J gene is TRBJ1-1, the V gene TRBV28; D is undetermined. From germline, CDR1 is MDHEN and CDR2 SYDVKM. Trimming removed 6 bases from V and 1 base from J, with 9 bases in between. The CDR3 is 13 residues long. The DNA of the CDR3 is TGTGCCAGCAGCTCCCCTCCGAACACTGAAGCTTTCTTT. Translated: CASSSPPNTEAFF. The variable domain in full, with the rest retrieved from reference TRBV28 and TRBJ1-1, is DVKVTQSSRYLVKRTGEKVFLECVQDMDHENMFWYRQDPGLGLRLIYFSYDVKMKEKGDIPEGYSVSREKKERFSLILESASTNQTSMYLCASSSPPNTEAFFGQGTRLTVV.

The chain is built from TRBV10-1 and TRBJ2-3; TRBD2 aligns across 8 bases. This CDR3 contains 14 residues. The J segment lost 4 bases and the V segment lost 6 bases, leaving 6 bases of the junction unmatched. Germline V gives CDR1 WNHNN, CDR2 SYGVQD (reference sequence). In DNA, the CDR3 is TGCGCCAGCAGGGATAGCGGGATAGCAGATACGCAGTATTTT. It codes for CASRDSGIADTQYF.

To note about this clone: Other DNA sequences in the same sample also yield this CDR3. The CDR3 loop reads CASSLGQYYGYTF. CDR3 DNA sequence: TGTGCCAGCAGTTTAGGGCAGTACTATGGCTACACCTTC. The V and J genes are TRBV12-3 or TRBV12-4 and TRBJ1-2; D gene ambiguous. The CDR3 has 13 residues. V dropped 1 base and J dropped 3 bases, with 6 bases sitting between them.

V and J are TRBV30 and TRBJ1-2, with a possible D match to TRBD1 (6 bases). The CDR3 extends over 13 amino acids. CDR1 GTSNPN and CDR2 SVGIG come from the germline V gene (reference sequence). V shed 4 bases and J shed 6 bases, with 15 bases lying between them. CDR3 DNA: TGTGCCTGGAAAGTACAGGGAGTAGATGGCTACACCTTC. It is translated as CAWKVQGVDGYTF.

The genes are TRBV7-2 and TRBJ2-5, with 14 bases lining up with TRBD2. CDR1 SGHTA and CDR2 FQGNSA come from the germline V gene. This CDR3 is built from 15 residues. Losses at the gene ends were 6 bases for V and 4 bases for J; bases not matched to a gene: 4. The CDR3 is CASRRLAGGPETQYF. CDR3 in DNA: TGTGCCAGCAGACGACTAGCGGGAGGGCCAGAGACCCAGTACTTC.

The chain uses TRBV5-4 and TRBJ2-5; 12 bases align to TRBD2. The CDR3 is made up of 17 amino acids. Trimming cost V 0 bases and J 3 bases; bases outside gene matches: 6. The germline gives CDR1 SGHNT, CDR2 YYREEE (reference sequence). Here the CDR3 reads CASSLGLAGGPEETQYF. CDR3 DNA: TGTGCCAGCAGCTTGGGCCTAGCGGGAGGGCCTGAAGAGACCCAGTACTTC.

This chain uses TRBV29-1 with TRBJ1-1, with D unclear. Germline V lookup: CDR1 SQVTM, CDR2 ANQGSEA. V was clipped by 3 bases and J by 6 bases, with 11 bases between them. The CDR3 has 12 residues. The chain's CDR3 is CSVESGEAEAFF. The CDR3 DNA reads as TGCAGCGTTGAGTCAGGTGAAGCTGAAGCTTTCTTT.

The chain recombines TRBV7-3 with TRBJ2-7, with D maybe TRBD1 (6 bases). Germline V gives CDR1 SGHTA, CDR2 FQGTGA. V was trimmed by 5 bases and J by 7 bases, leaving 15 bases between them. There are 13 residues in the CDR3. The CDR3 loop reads CASSRDRLREQYF. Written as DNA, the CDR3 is TGTGCCAGCAGCCGAGACAGGCTGCGGGAGCAGTACTTC.

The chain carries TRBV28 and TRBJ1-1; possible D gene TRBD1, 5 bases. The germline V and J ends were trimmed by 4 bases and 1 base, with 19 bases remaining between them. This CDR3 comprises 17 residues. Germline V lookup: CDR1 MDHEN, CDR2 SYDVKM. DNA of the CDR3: TGTGCCAGCAGTTCGGTGGCACGGGGGTTAGCGAACACTGAAGCTTTCTTT. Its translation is CASSSVARGLANTEAFF.

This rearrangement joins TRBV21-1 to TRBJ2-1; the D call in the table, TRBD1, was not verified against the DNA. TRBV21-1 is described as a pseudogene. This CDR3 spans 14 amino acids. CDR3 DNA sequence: TGTGCCAGCAGCGCGCCAGCGACAGTCGGGGAGCAGTTCTTC. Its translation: CASSAPATVGEQFF.

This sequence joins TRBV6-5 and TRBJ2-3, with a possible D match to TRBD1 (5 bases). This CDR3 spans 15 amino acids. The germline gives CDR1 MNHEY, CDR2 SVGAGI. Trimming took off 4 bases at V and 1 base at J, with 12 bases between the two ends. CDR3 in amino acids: CASSLETGRTDTQYF. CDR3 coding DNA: TGTGCCAGCAGTTTGGAAACAGGCCGCACAGATACGCAGTATTTT.

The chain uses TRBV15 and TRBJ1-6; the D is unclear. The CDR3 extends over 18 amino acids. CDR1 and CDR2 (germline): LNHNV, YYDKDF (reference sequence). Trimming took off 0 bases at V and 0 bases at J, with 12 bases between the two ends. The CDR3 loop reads CATSRDPVVSSYNSPLHF. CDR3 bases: TGTGCCACCAGCAGAGATCCGGTCGTAAGCTCCTATAATTCACCCCTCCACTTT. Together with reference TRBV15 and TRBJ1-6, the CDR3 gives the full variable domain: DAMVIQNPRYQVTQFGKPVTLSCSQTLNHNVMYWYQQKSSQAPKLLFHYYDKDFNNEADTPDNFQSRRPNTSFCFLDIRSPGLGDTAMYLCATSRDPVVSSYNSPLHFGNGTRLTVT.

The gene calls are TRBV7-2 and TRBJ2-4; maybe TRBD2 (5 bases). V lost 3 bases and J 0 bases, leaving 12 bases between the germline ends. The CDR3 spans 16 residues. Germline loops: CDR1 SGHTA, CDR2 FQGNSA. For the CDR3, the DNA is TGTGCCAGCAGCTTTTCGCTAGCTCTAGCCAAAAACATTCAGTACTTC. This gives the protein CASSFSLALAKNIQYF.

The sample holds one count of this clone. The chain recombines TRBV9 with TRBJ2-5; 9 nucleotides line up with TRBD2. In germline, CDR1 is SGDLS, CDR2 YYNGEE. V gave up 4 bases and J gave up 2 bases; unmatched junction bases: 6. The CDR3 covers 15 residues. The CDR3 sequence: CASSPAGGAQETQYF. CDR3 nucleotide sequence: TGTGCCAGCAGCCCGGCGGGGGGGGCGCAAGAGACCCAGTACTTC. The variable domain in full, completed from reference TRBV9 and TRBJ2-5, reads DSGVTQTPKHLITATGQRVTLRCSPRSGDLSVYWYQQSLDQGLQFLIQYYNGEERAKGNILERFSAQQFPDLHSELNLSSLELGDSALYFCASSPAGGAQETQYFGPGTRLLVL.

CDR3 nucleotide sequence: TGTGCCAGCAGCCCACCTTCGAAGCGGAACACTGAAGCTTTCTTT. Translation: CASSPPSKRNTEAFF. The genes are TRBV11-3 and TRBJ1-1; D unresolved. The CDR3 covers 15 residues. Trimming cost V 5 bases and J 1 base, with 14 bases left between them. Germline V gene lookup returns CDR1 SGHNT and CDR2 YENEEA.

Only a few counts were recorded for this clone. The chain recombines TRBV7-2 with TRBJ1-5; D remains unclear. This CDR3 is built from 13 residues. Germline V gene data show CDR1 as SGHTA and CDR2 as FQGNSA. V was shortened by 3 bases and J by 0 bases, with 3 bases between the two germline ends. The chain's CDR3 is CASSFYSNQPQHF. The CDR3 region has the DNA TGTGCCAGCAGCTTTTATAGCAATCAGCCCCAGCATTTT.

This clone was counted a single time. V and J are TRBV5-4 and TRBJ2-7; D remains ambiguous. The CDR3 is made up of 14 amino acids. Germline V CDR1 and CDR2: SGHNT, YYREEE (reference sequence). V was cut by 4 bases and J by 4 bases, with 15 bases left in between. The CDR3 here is CASSPYLGLYEQYF. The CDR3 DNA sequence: TGTGCCAGCAGCCCGTACCTAGGCCTTTACGAGCAGTACTTC.

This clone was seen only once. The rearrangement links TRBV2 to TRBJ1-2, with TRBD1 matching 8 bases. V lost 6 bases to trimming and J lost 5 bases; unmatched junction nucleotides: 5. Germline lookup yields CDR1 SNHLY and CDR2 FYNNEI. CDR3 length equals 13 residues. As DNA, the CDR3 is TGTGCCAGCAGCGCAGGGGGCAGGTATGGCTACACCTTC. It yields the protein CASSAGGRYGYTF.

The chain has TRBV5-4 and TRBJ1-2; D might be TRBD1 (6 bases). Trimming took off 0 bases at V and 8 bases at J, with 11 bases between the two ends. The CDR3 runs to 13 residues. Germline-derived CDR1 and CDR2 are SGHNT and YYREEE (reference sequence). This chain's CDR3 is CASSLDREGGYTF. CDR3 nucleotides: TGTGCCAGCAGCTTGGACAGGGAAGGAGGCTACACCTTC.

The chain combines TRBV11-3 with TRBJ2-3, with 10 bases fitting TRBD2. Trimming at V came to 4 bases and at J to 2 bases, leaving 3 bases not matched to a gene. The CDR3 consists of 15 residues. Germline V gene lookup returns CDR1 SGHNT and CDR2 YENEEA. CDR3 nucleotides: TGTGCCAGCAGCTCTAGCGGGAGACACACAGATACGCAGTATTTT. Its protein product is CASSSSGRHTDTQYF.

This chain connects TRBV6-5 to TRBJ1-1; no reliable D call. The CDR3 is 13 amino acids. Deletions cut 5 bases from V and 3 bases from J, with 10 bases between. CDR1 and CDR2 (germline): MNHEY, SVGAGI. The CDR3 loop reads CASSIEVYTEAFF. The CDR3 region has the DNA TGTGCCAGCAGTATTGAGGTCTACACTGAAGCTTTCTTT.

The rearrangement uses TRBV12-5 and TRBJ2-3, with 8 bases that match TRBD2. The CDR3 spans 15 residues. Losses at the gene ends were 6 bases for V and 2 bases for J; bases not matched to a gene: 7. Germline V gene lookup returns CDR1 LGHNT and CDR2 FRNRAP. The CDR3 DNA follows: TGTGCTAGTGGCCGGGGGGGCGGAAACACAGATACGCAGTATTTT. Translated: CASGRGGGNTDTQYF. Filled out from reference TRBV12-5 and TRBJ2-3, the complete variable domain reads DARVTQTPRHKVTEMGQEVTMRCQPILGHNTVFWYRQTMMQGLELLAYFRNRAPLDDSGMPKDRFSAEMPDATLATLKIQPSEPRDSAVYFCASGRGGGNTDTQYFGPGTRLTVL.